Each of the 21 T cell receptor beta chains below was sequenced from the same sample in a study of CD8+CD57+ T cells in acquired aplastic anemia. CD8+CD57+ cell expansion had been shown by flow cytometry in patients chosen for sequencing. The study profiled TCR beta VDJ and CDR3 using genomic DNA as template. Each CDR3 protein is one row after TCRdb ran MiXCR on the reads. The repertoire holds 200,000 to 250,000 distinct CDR3 sequences, with 65% as singletons. Sequencing used sorted CD4+, CD8+, or CD8+CD57+ T cells (not recorded which) from PBMCs. These receptors originate from a human donor with aplastic anemia.

In its sample, this clonotype was seen many times. The rearrangement links TRBV27 to TRBJ2-1; a possible D gene is TRBD1 (5 bases). The CDR3 has 13 residues. CDR1 and CDR2 (germline): MNHEY, SMNVEV (reference sequence). Trimming removed 0 bases from V and 7 bases from J, with 7 bases in between. CDR3 sequence: CASSLSAGNEQFF. The CDR3, as DNA: TGTGCCAGCAGTTTATCGGCAGGGAATGAGCAGTTCTTC.

V gene TRBV2 combines with J gene TRBJ1-4; 8 positions agree with TRBD1. The length of the CDR3 is 13 residues. V trimming: 7 bases; J trimming: 8 bases; junction bases outside the gene matches: 6. The V gene's germline CDR1 is SNHLY and CDR2 FYNNEI. The CDR3 here is CASTGQGREKLFF. CDR3 coding DNA: TGTGCCAGCACAGGACAGGGCCGAGAAAAACTGTTTTTT.

The gene calls are TRBV2 and TRBJ2-2, with D hard to call. Germline V gives CDR1 SNHLY, CDR2 FYNNEI. The CDR3 sequence is 14 residues long. The germline V and J ends were trimmed by 3 bases and 6 bases, with 11 bases remaining between them. CDR3 nucleotide sequence: TGTGCCAGCAGTGAGGGCGGCCCTCCCGGGGAGCTGTTTTTT. Its translation: CASSEGGPPGELFF.

The J gene is TRBJ1-5, the V gene TRBV24-1; weak D call: TRBD1 (6 bases). V gave up 4 bases and J gave up 4 bases, with 10 bases separating them. The germline gives CDR1 KGHDR, CDR2 SFDVKD. The CDR3 runs to 14 residues. DNA of the CDR3: TGTGCCACCAGTGACACAGGACAGAATCAGCCCCAGCATTTT. The encoded protein is CATSDTGQNQPQHF.

The CDR3 loop reads CASSFTSSYEQYF. The CDR3 DNA sequence: TGTGCCAGCAGCTTTACCAGCTCCTACGAGCAGTACTTC. The rearrangement uses TRBV7-9 and TRBJ2-7; unclear D gene. This CDR3 is built from 13 residues. The germline V and J ends were trimmed by 3 bases and 0 bases, with 6 bases remaining between them. CDR1 and CDR2 (germline): SEHNR, FQNEAQ (reference sequence). The full variable domain, in which reference TRBV7-9 and TRBJ2-7 provide the parts outside the CDR3, is DTGVSQNPRHKITKRGQNVTFRCDPISEHNRLYWYRQTLGQGPEFLTYFQNEAQLEKSRLLSDRFSAERPKGSFSTLEIQRTEQGDSAMYLCASSFTSSYEQYFGPGTRLTVT.

V gene TRBV5-1 combines with J gene TRBJ2-3; 9 bases fit TRBD2. V gave up 1 base and J gave up 4 bases; unmatched junction bases: 13. Per germline, CDR1 SGHRS and CDR2 YFSETQ. The CDR3 sequence is 18 residues long. The CDR3 protein is CASSLRGRGSGGSDTQYF. DNA of the CDR3: TGCGCCAGCAGCTTGCGGGGGCGAGGTAGCGGGGGTTCAGATACGCAGTATTTT.

CDR3 bases: TGTGCCAGCCGACGACTAGGGCCCACAGATACGCAGTATTTT. It codes for CASRRLGPTDTQYF. The chain recombines TRBV2 with TRBJ2-3, with D perhaps TRBD2 (6 bases). V was pared by 8 bases and J by 2 bases, with 14 bases between. CDR3 length equals 14 residues. From germline, CDR1 is SNHLY and CDR2 FYNNEI.

The V gene is TRBV7-9, the J gene TRBJ2-7, with 9 bases fitting TRBD1. The CDR3 loop spans 16 amino acids. V gave up 0 bases and J gave up 2 bases; unmatched junction bases: 5. Germline V gives CDR1 SEHNR, CDR2 FQNEAQ (reference sequence). Written as DNA, the CDR3 is TGTGCCAGCAGCTTAGCTTGGACAGGGGCAACCTACGAGCAGTACTTC. Translation: CASSLAWTGATYEQYF. Full variable domain (rest looked up from reference TRBV7-9 and TRBJ2-7): DTGVSQNPRHKITKRGQNVTFRCDPISEHNRLYWYRQTLGQGPEFLTYFQNEAQLEKSRLLSDRFSAERPKGSFSTLEIQRTEQGDSAMYLCASSLAWTGATYEQYFGPGTRLTVT.

CDR3 sequence reads: CASSPRGNREYNEQFF. The CDR3 DNA sequence: TGTGCCAGTAGTCCCCGGGGGAACAGGGAGTACAATGAGCAGTTCTTC. V and J are TRBV19 and TRBJ2-1, with D perhaps being TRBD1 or TRBD2 (6 bases each). The CDR3 has 16 residues. V lost 5 bases and J lost 4, with 18 bases in between. Germline V CDR1 and CDR2: LNHDA, SQIVND (reference sequence).

CDR3: CASSSSGGNTIYF. The CDR3 region has the DNA TGTGCCAGCAGCTCCAGTGGGGGAAACACCATATATTTT. This chain connects TRBV9 to TRBJ1-3; D remains unclear. CDR1 is SGDLS and CDR2 is YYNGEE in the germline V gene. There are 13 residues in the CDR3. Trimming left V 4 bases short and J 4 bases short, with 9 bases between.

The sample holds a few counts of this clonotype. The chain has TRBV7-8 and TRBJ1-6; D may be TRBD1 (6 bases). The V end was cut by 7 bases, the J end by 10 bases, with 17 bases between. CDR3 size: 14 residues. Germline V gene sequence: CDR1 SGHVS, CDR2 FQNEAQ. The CDR3 DNA sequence: TGTGCCAGCACCCCACTACAGGGTAACTCACCCCTCCACTTT. Residues: CASTPLQGNSPLHF.

This rearrangement joins TRBV7-2 to TRBJ2-2; 14 positions match TRBD2. The germline V gene has CDR1 SGHTA and CDR2 FQGNSA. The junction had 12 bases not matched to a gene; V was cut back by 5 bases and J by 7 bases. CDR3 length: 18 amino acids. CDR3 sequence (DNA): TGTGCCAGCAGCCCTACGGGACTAGCGGGAGTGTCGGTCGGGGAGCTGTTTTTT. Amino acids: CASSPTGLAGVSVGELFF.

This clonotype was found a few times. This sequence joins TRBV2 and TRBJ1-2; weak D call: TRBD1 (6 bases). The CDR3 extends over 16 amino acids. CDR1 and CDR2 (germline): SNHLY, FYNNEI. V lost 5 bases to trimming and J lost 4 bases, with 20 bases between them. The CDR3: CASSTSGQRGSYGYTF. The DNA for the CDR3 is TGTGCCAGCAGTACGTCTGGACAGCGAGGTTCCTATGGCTACACCTTC.

The chain employs TRBV12-3 or TRBV12-4 and TRBJ1-5; 7 bases fit TRBD1. V gave up 3 bases and J gave up 7 bases; unmatched junction bases: 6. The CDR3 length is 14 residues. CDR3 bases: TGTGCCAGCAGTTTGCAAGGGGGCGGGCAGCCCCAGCATTTT. Encoded protein: CASSLQGGGQPQHF.

CDR3 nucleotides: TGTGCCAGCAGTGAAATTCGGGGACTTGAAGAGACCCAGTACTTC. Protein: CASSEIRGLEETQYF. The V and J genes are TRBV25-1 and TRBJ2-5; D might be TRBD2 (6 bases). CDR1 MGHDK and CDR2 SYGVNS come from the germline V gene. The V gene lost 2 bases and the J gene lost 3 bases, with 13 bases spanning the gap. This CDR3 spans 15 amino acids.

The chain joins TRBV5-1 to TRBJ2-3; tentative D call: TRBD1 (6 bases). CDR1 SGHRS and CDR2 YFSETQ come from the germline V gene. The CDR3 runs to 16 residues. Trimming cost V 1 base and J 0 bases, with 12 bases left between them. The CDR3 bases are TGCGCCAGCAGCTTGTATGCGACAGGCAGCACAGATACGCAGTATTTT. Protein sequence: CASSLYATGSTDTQYF.

This clonotype appeared a few times. V is TRBV5-1 and J is TRBJ2-7; 7 bases line up with TRBD2. The CDR3 covers 15 residues. Trimming cost V 4 bases and J 6 bases; bases outside gene matches: 13. The V gene's germline CDR1 is SGHRS and CDR2 YFSETQ. CDR3 nucleotides: TGCGCCAGCAGCCCTTTTGCCGGGAGGATAGGCGAGCAGTACTTC. It encodes CASSPFAGRIGEQYF.

The CDR3 coding sequence is TGTGCCATCAGTGACAGGGGTGGAAACACCATATATTTT. Translated, it gives CAISDRGGNTIYF. The chain is built from TRBV10-3 and TRBJ1-3; D is possibly TRBD1 (6 bases). Germline values: CDR1 ENHRY, CDR2 SYGVKD. This CDR3 contains 13 residues. Trimming removed 3 bases at V and 3 bases at J, with 6 bases between.

This chain joins TRBV20-1 and TRBJ2-7; the D is unclear. This CDR3 contains 10 residues. V lost 5 bases and J lost 6, with 8 bases in between. The germline V gene has CDR1 DFQATT and CDR2 SNEGSKA (reference sequence). The CDR3 DNA reads TGCAGTGCTGGTGACATCGAGCAGTACTTC. Translated, it gives CSAGDIEQYF.

The chain employs TRBV5-6 and TRBJ2-7; TRBD2 is a possible D gene (6 bases). V was cut by 4 bases and J by 6 bases, with 11 bases left in between. The CDR3 sequence is 12 residues long. Germline V lookup: CDR1 SGHDT, CDR2 YYEEEE. CDR3 sequence: CASSPPRGEQYF. CDR3 nucleotide sequence: TGTGCCAGCAGCCCCCCGCGGGGCGAGCAGTACTTC.

The rearrangement joins TRBV12-3 or TRBV12-4 to TRBJ1-1; D might be TRBD1 (5 bases). Trimming cost V 7 bases and J 1 base, with 22 bases left between them. The CDR3 is 17 amino acids. Here the CDR3 DNA reads TGTGCCAGCACCGTACCTGGGCTGACAGTGGGGAACACTGAAGCTTTCTTT. Its protein is CASTVPGLTVGNTEAFF.